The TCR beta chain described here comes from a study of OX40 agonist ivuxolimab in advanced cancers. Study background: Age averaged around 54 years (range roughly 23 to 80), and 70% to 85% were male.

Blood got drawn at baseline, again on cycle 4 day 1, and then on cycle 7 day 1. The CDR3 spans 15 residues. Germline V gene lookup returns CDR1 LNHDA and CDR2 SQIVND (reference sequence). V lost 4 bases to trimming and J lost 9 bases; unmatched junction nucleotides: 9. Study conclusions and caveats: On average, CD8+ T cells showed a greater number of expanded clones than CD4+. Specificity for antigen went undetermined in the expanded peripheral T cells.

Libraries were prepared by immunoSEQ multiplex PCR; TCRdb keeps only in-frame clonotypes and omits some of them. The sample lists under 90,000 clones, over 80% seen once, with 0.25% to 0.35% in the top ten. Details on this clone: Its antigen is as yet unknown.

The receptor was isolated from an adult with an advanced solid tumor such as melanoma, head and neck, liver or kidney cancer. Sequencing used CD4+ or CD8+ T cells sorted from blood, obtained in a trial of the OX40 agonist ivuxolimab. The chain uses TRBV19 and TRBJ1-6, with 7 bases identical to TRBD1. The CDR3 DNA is TGTGCCAGTAGTAAATTGCCAGGGGACAGTTCACCCCTCCACTTT. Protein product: CASSKLPGDSSPLHF.